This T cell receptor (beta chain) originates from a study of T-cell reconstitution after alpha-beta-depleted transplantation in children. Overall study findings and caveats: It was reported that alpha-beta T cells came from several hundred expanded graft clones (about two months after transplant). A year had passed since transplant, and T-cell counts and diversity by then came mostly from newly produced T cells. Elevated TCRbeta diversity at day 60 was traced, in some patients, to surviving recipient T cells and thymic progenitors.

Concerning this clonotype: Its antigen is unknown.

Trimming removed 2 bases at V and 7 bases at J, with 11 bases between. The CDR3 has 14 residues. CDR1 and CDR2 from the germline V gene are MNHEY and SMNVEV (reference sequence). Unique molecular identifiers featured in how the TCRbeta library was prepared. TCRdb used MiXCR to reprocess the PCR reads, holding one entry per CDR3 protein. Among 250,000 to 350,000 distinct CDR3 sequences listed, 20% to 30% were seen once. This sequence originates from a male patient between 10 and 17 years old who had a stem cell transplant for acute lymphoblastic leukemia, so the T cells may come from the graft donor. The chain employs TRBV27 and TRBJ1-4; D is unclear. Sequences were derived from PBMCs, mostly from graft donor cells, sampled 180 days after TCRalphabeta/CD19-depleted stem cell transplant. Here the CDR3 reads CASSLTLQTEKLFF. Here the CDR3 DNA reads TGTGCCAGCAGTTTAACCCTACAAACTGAAAAACTGTTTTTT.